The 15 T cell receptor beta chains reported below all come from one sample, sequenced in a study of molecular identifiers for immune sequencing clone quantification. In TCRdb, the PCR reads were re-called with MiXCR into one record per CDR3 protein. The top ten hold 0.7% to 0.95% of the sample, which has nearly 650,000 distinct CDR3 sequences, roughly 27% seen once. Sequencing used naive CD8+ T cells from blood, with Jurkat cell RNA spiked in. The subset here: FACS-sorted CD8+CD4-CCR7+CD45RA+ naive T cells. The origin of the receptors is a human donor in good health. Some libraries in this study had Jurkat cell RNA spiked in.

In the case of this clonotype: One end of the junction fails to match germline, which may point to a read error. The chain couples TRBV7-9 to TRBJ2-5; D is perhaps TRBD1 (5 bases). The length of the CDR3 is 15 residues. CDR1 is SEHNR, CDR2 FQNEAQ, per germline (reference sequence). Here the CDR3 reads CASSTQMGPQGTQYF. For the CDR3, the DNA is TGTGCCAGCAGCACCCAAATGGGGCCCCAAGGGACCCAGTACTTC.

About this clonotype itself: A much larger clone differs from this one at a single base, so this may be a read error. The chain has TRBV2 and TRBJ1-1; 9 bases map to TRBD1. Germline lookup yields CDR1 SNHLY and CDR2 FYNNEI. The CDR3 has 14 amino acids. DNA of the CDR3: TGTGCCAGCAGTGCGGGACAGGGCAACACTGAAACTTTCTTT. This sequence encodes CASSAGQGNTETFF.

The sample holds a few counts of this clonotype. The CDR3 sequence is CASSLLAPRGEETQYF. The CDR3 DNA reads as TGTGCCAGCAGTTTACTCGCACCCCGCGGGGAGGAGACCCAGTACTTC. The V call is TRBV12-3 or TRBV12-4, the J call TRBJ2-5, with a tentative D call TRBD2 (6 bases). V shed 2 bases and J shed 5 bases, with 18 bases lying between them. CDR3 length equals 16 residues.

A word on this clonotype: Relative to the germline gene, one junction end is altered; a read error may explain this. The chain uses TRBV4-3 and TRBJ2-7; possibly TRBD2 for D (6 bases). Germline CDR1 reads LGHNA; CDR2 reads YSLEER. The CDR3 runs 18 residues. In DNA, the CDR3 is TGCGCCAGCAGCCAGGATCCTGCGACCATAGCGGCGGGCTACGACCAGTACTTC. It codes for CASSQDPATIAAGYDQYF.

For this clonotype: This may arise from a read error, as a much more abundant clone is one base away. The chain is built from TRBV27 and TRBJ2-7, with D hard to call. This CDR3 spans 14 amino acids. Germline values: CDR1 MNHEY, CDR2 SMNVEV (reference sequence). Deletions cut 6 bases from V and 3 bases from J, with 15 bases between. The CDR3 DNA reads as TGTGCCAGCAGCCTTACTCGCCAGGTCTACGAGCAGTACTTC. Its protein product is CASSLTRQVYEQYF.

In the case of this clonotype: A much larger clone lies one base from this, so it may be a read error. This chain connects TRBV7-9 to TRBJ2-7; no clear D gene. The CDR3 covers 12 residues. The V gene's germline CDR1 is SEHNR and CDR2 FQNEAQ (reference sequence). CDR3 sequence: CASSGPLKELYF. In DNA, the CDR3 is TGTGCCAGCAGCGGTCCGTTAAAGGAGCTGTACTTC.

This clonotype was counted many times. The V and J genes are TRBV9 and TRBJ2-7, with D maybe TRBD2 (5 bases). V lost 0 bases and J lost 0, with 10 bases in between. The CDR3 length is 15 residues. Looked up from germline, CDR1 is SGDLS and CDR2 is YYNGEE. CDR3 protein: CASSVGGQSSYEQYF. The CDR3 bases are TGTGCCAGCAGCGTAGGCGGGCAGAGCTCCTACGAGCAGTACTTC.

Concerning this clonotype itself: An end of the junction does not agree with germline; a read error may underlie this. The rearrangement joins TRBV5-3 to TRBJ2-1; the D call may be TRBD1 or TRBD2 (5 bases each). TRBV5-3 belongs to the ORF category, with a function that is uncertain. The CDR3 consists of 18 residues. The CDR3 DNA follows: TGTGCCAGCAGCTTGGAGTCAGGGACCGATATCTCCTACAATGAGCAGCTCTTC. Translation: CASSLESGTDISYNEQLF.

The chain joins TRBV7-4 to TRBJ1-3; D is uncertain. The germline CDR1 and CDR2 sequences are SGHVT and SQSDAQ. The CDR3 contains 15 residues. The V and J ends lost 5 bases and 2 bases respectively, with 13 bases between them. CDR3 in DNA: TGTGCCAGCAGCCCCTATTGTGTTACTGGAAACACCATATATTTT. Its protein is CASSPYCVTGNTIYF.

V is TRBV19 and J is TRBJ2-2; D is unresolved. The germline CDR1 and CDR2 sequences are LNHDA and SQIVND (reference sequence). This CDR3 has 14 amino acids. Trimming took off 7 bases at V and 1 base at J, with 10 bases between the two ends. The CDR3 reads CASNCQVNTGELFF. In DNA form, the CDR3 reads TGTGCCAGTAATTGTCAGGTGAACACCGGGGAGCTGTTTTTT.

The chain recombines TRBV19 with TRBJ2-7; 8 bases line up with TRBD1. The V and J ends lost 5 bases and 4 bases, in that order; junction bases with no gene match: 10. The CDR3 runs to 15 residues. The germline CDR1 and CDR2 sequences are LNHDA and SQIVND (reference sequence). CDR3 sequence (DNA): TGTGCCAGTAGTTTCTCGACAGGGGTAGAGTACGAGCAGTACTTC. As protein: CASSFSTGVEYEQYF.

This chain joins TRBV3-1 and TRBJ2-7; 8 nucleotides agree with TRBD2. CDR3 size: 16 residues. Germline V CDR1 and CDR2: LGHDT, YNNKEL (reference sequence). The V and J ends lost 0 bases and 3 bases, in that order; junction bases with no gene match: 7. DNA for the CDR3: TGTGCCAGCAGCCAAGATCGACTAGCGAGGGACTACGAGCAGTACTTC. Translating it yields CASSQDRLARDYEQYF.

CDR3 sequence (DNA): TGCAGCGTCGGGTTAGGGAGGGGGAACTATGGCTACACCTTC. Its translation is CSVGLGRGNYGYTF. The V call is TRBV29-1, the J call TRBJ1-2, with D possibly TRBD1 on 6 matching bases. The CDR3 totals 14 residues. Germline CDR1 and CDR2: SQVTM and ANQGSEA. The V end was cut by 6 bases, the J end by 2 bases, with 16 bases between.

A remark on this clonotype: A much bigger clone sits one base away, suggesting this may be a read error. The rearrangement joins TRBV10-3 to TRBJ2-7, with D tentatively TRBD1 (5 bases). The CDR3 extends over 13 amino acids. Germline V gene sequence: CDR1 ENHRY, CDR2 SYGVKD. The CDR3 reads CAISGTGEYDQYF. CDR3 bases: TGTGCCATCAGTGGAACAGGCGAGTACGACCAGTACTTC.

Points on this clonotype: No conserved phenylalanine or tryptophan ends this CDR3, so it is likely a read error. The V gene is TRBV7-6, the J gene TRBJ2-1; TRBD1 agrees at 9 bases. The CDR3 consists of 15 residues. V lost 5 bases to trimming and J lost 6 bases; unmatched junction nucleotides: 8. CDR1 is SGHVS and CDR2 is FNYEAQ in the germline V gene. CDR3 sequence (DNA): TGTGCCAGCAGCGACAGGTCGACAGGGGGCAATGAGCAGTTCTAC. Protein sequence: CASSDRSTGGNEQFY.